The 21 T cell receptor beta chains listed next were all sequenced from one sample in a study of CD4+ T cells in melanoma. Method: immunoSEQ multiplex PCR; TCRdb's copy keeps in-frame clones and lacks some. This sample has some 9,500 clones, with around 67% found just once. Sequencing input: cells from a culture (not recorded whether cultured in vitro). Source of these receptors: a human donor with melanoma.

V usage is TRBV24-1 and J usage is TRBJ1-2; possible D gene TRBD1, 6 bases. V lost 0 bases and J 3 bases, leaving 13 bases between the germline ends. CDR1 is KGHDR, CDR2 SFDVKD, per germline. The CDR3 spans 16 residues. The CDR3, as DNA: TGTGCCACCAGTGATTTGCTCGCGGGGGCAGACTATGGCTACACCTTC. Translated, it gives CATSDLLAGADYGYTF.

The V and J genes are TRBV30 and TRBJ2-7; D call uncertain. Germline CDR1 and CDR2: GTSNPN and SVGIG (reference sequence). The V end was cut by 5 bases, the J end by 0 bases, with 8 bases between. CDR3 size: 12 residues. The chain's CDR3 is CAWSPTSYEQYF. The DNA for the CDR3 is TGTGCCTGGTCCCCTACCTCCTACGAGCAGTACTTC.

V is TRBV7-8 and J is TRBJ1-4; 7 bases are a match to TRBD1. The J segment lost 8 bases and the V segment lost 3 bases, leaving 6 bases of the junction unmatched. The germline V gene encodes CDR1 SGHVS and CDR2 FQNEAQ. The CDR3 runs 14 residues. In DNA, the CDR3 is TGTGCCAGCAGCTTTCCAGGGGGTGGGGAAAAACTGTTTTTT. Translating gives CASSFPGGGEKLFF.

As concerns this clone: One junction end does not reproduce the germline sequence, and a read error may be involved. V gene TRBV7-2 combines with J gene TRBJ2-5; perhaps TRBD2 as D (5 bases). The CDR3 totals 14 residues. The V gene's germline CDR1 is SGHTA and CDR2 FQGNSA. The CDR3 DNA is TGTGCCAGCAGCCTAGCACAATCCCCAGAGACCCAGTACTTC. Translated, it gives CASSLAQSPETQYF.

This rearrangement joins TRBV2 to TRBJ2-1; D gene uncertain. The germline V gene encodes CDR1 SNHLY and CDR2 FYNNEI. The CDR3 consists of 14 residues. Deletions cut 7 bases from V and 0 bases from J, with 10 bases between. The CDR3 DNA reads as TGTGCCAGCATACGTCCCAGCTCCTACAATGAGCAGTTCTTC. Translating it yields CASIRPSSYNEQFF.

This sequence joins TRBV6-1 and TRBJ2-2; D possibly corresponds to TRBD2 (6 bases). V was shortened by 1 base and J by 0 bases, with 6 bases between the two germline ends. The CDR3 is 15 residues long. In germline, CDR1 is MNHNS, CDR2 SASEGT. The chain's CDR3 is CASSEGGANTGELFF. The CDR3 DNA follows: TGTGCCAGCAGTGAAGGGGGGGCGAACACCGGGGAGCTGTTTTTT.

This rearrangement joins TRBV10-1 to TRBJ2-5; D possibly matches TRBD1 or TRBD2 (5 bases each). Germline CDR1 reads WNHNN; CDR2 reads SYGVQD (reference sequence). This CDR3 spans 15 amino acids. The germline V and J ends were trimmed by 3 bases and 2 bases, with 13 bases remaining between them. The CDR3 loop is CASSDGSGPQETQYF. In DNA, the CDR3 is TGCGCCAGCAGTGATGGGTCGGGGCCTCAAGAGACCCAGTACTTC.

This chain links TRBV11-2 with TRBJ1-1, with D perhaps TRBD1 (6 bases). The CDR3 runs 13 residues. V was clipped by 6 bases and J by 1 base, with 9 bases between them. Germline V gene data show CDR1 as SGHAT and CDR2 as FQNNGV. CDR3 sequence: CASSGGQNTEAFF. The CDR3 DNA reads as TGTGCCAGCAGTGGGGGGCAGAACACTGAAGCTTTCTTT.

This clone has a handful of counts. The chain links TRBV6-5 to TRBJ1-4; 12 nucleotides align to TRBD1. J was trimmed by 7 bases and V by 6 bases; bases with no gene match: 0. Germline V gene data show CDR1 as MNHEY and CDR2 as SVGAGI. CDR3 length equals 13 residues. CDR3 protein: CASRGQGAEKLFF. In DNA, the CDR3 is TGTGCCAGCAGGGGACAGGGGGCTGAAAAACTGTTTTTT.

This CDR3 reads CASSRGDEQFF. The DNA of the CDR3 is TGCGCCAGCAGTAGGGGAGATGAGCAGTTCTTC. The chain links TRBV5-1 to TRBJ2-1, with D perhaps being TRBD1 or TRBD2 (5 bases each). Germline V gene lookup returns CDR1 SGHRS and CDR2 YFSETQ. The CDR3 covers 11 residues. V was shortened by 5 bases and J by 8 bases, with 8 bases between the two germline ends.

This chain connects TRBV11-3 to TRBJ2-2; no clear D. Germline V lookup: CDR1 SGHNT, CDR2 YENEEA. V lost 5 bases and J lost 8, with 12 bases in between. This CDR3 has 13 amino acids. For the CDR3, the DNA is TGTGCCAGCAGCCCTATGGGGAAGGGGGAGCTGTTTTTT. Its translation is CASSPMGKGELFF.

The chain carries TRBV5-4 and TRBJ2-5; D unclear. Germline CDR1 SGHNT, CDR2 YYREEE (reference sequence). This CDR3 has 12 residues. V shed 3 bases and J shed 1 base, with 4 bases lying between them. Here the CDR3 reads CASSSPQETQYF. The CDR3 DNA is TGTGCCAGCAGCTCCCCCCAAGAGACCCAGTACTTC.

The chain combines TRBV4-2 with TRBJ2-5; 8 bases map to TRBD2. The germline gives CDR1 LGHNA, CDR2 YNFKEQ. The CDR3 covers 15 residues. V lost 1 base and J lost 9; bases outside the gene matches: 10. The CDR3 loop reads CASSQAPGGATAQYF. The CDR3 nucleotides read TGTGCCAGCAGCCAAGCCCCGGGGGGGGCCACCGCCCAGTACTTC.

The chain links TRBV6-5 to TRBJ1-4; D is undetermined. V lost 5 bases and J lost 4, with 11 bases in between. The CDR3 contains 14 residues. Germline V CDR1 and CDR2: MNHEY, SVGAGI. CDR3 in DNA: TGTGCCAGCAGTCAGTATCCCGGTAATGAAAAACTGTTTTTT. Protein: CASSQYPGNEKLFF.

V usage is TRBV6-5 and J usage is TRBJ1-2; D is ambiguous. The length of the CDR3 is 12 residues. Looked up from germline, CDR1 is MNHEY and CDR2 is SVGAGI. V lost 7 bases to trimming and J lost 3 bases, with 9 bases between them. CDR3 coding DNA: TGTGCCAGCATCGACCGCTACTATGGCTACACCTTC. This gives the protein CASIDRYYGYTF.

Only one count was recorded for this clone. The chain is built from TRBV5-8 and TRBJ2-1, with TRBD2 as a possible D gene (5 bases). CDR1 and CDR2 from the germline V gene are SGHTS and YDEGEE. The CDR3 extends over 17 amino acids. V shed 3 bases and J shed 5 bases, with 21 bases lying between them. CDR3 in DNA: TGTGCCAGCAGCTGGTGGCAGGACTCGGCCGGGAACAATGAGCAGTTCTTC. It yields the protein CASSWWQDSAGNNEQFF.

This chain joins TRBV11-2 and TRBJ2-3; 8 nucleotides line up with TRBD1. This CDR3 region has 13 residues. CDR1 is SGHAT and CDR2 is FQNNGV in the germline V gene. The V segment lost 0 bases and the J segment 11 bases; nucleotides outside the gene matches: 4. The DNA of the CDR3 is TGTGCCAGCAGCTTAGATCTCGGGACAGGGCAGTATTTT. It encodes CASSLDLGTGQYF.

The rearrangement uses TRBV18 and TRBJ1-1, with TRBD1 identical over 9 bases. Germline CDR1 and CDR2: KGHSH and LQKENI. Losses at the gene ends were 4 bases for V and 1 base for J; bases not matched to a gene: 13. This CDR3 contains 18 residues. The CDR3 region has the DNA TGTGCCAGCTCACGTTCCATTGGGACAGGGCTCCAGAACACTGAAGCTTTCTTT. Protein: CASSRSIGTGLQNTEAFF.

This sequence joins TRBV7-9 and TRBJ1-1, with a tentative D call TRBD1 (6 bases). Germline V gene data show CDR1 as SEHNR and CDR2 as FQNEAQ (reference sequence). This CDR3 is 16 amino acids long. The germline V and J ends were trimmed by 4 bases and 6 bases, with 21 bases remaining between them. CDR3: CASSSVPGAEVSEAFF. For the CDR3, the DNA is TGTGCCAGCAGCTCGGTCCCAGGGGCCGAAGTTTCTGAAGCTTTCTTT.

This clone has just a few counts. The J gene is TRBJ1-2, the V gene TRBV5-1; tentatively, D is TRBD1 (5 bases). The CDR3 covers 14 residues. CDR1 is SGHRS and CDR2 is YFSETQ in the germline V gene. The V end was cut by 4 bases, the J end by 1 base, with 11 bases between. Here the CDR3 reads CASSAGRINYGYTF. The CDR3 DNA reads TGCGCCAGCAGCGCGGGGCGAATTAACTATGGCTACACCTTC.

This rearrangement joins TRBV7-6 to TRBJ1-4; D unclear. Germline V gene sequence: CDR1 SGHVS, CDR2 FNYEAQ. The CDR3 length is 14 residues. V was cut by 8 bases and J by 0 bases, with 10 bases left in between. In DNA form, the CDR3 reads TGTGCCAGCGCTCCAGGTGCAACTAATGAAAAACTGTTTTTT. Its translation: CASAPGATNEKLFF.